This TCR beta chain was captured in a study of shared clonotypes between healthy human individuals (dated by TCRdb to between 2020 and 2021). Regarding the complete study: The cohort comprised a couple of women and a few men aged 18 to 49 years. For each donor, CD4 naive and CD4 memory were each given three plates, CD8 naive was given two plates, and CD8 memory was given one plate. Blood TCR repertoires of about 5 healthy adults were deeply sequenced to estimate repertoire size and the extent of clonotype sharing between individuals. Different laboratories and diverse techniques were used to prepare libraries and sequence TCR repertoires, to increase sequencing depth and limit assay-specific biases. Leukapheresis yielded between about 0.9 and 10 billion PBMCs per donor.

Using the deep immunoSEQ assay, multiplex PCR amplified TCR CDR3 regions from genomic DNA. For each cell subset, the extracted genomic DNA was distributed evenly across all wells of several immunoSEQ 96-well plates, and each plate served as one replicate. Each replicate PCR for sorted subsets received around 200 ng genomic DNA, equal to 28,000 or so T cell genomes. Purified libraries were quantified with a Qubit 3.0 fluorometer, sized on a Bioanalyzer 2100, and re-quantified with the KAPA Library Quantification kit. Every immunoSEQ 96-well plate was sequenced on a dedicated single-read 150-cycle Illumina NextSeq 550 flow cell. In the source study's methods: Because the immunoSEQ output held only junctional sequences and lacked quality scores, the filtering could not match the filtering applied to full-length reads. To assign V/J genes and CDR3, sequences were annotated using PyIR, a Python wrapper for IgBLAST v1.9, with IMGT germline references. Reads were filtered out if the reads had weak V/J assignments (E-value above 1e-6), no CDR3, stop codons, out-of-frame junctions, or ambiguous translated residues. V3J clonotypes were defined as sequences sharing the same inferred V gene, J gene, and CDR3 amino acid sequence. Percentage overlap between repertoires was computed as shared unique clonotypes divided by the size of the smaller repertoire. Three approaches were used to assess repertoire richness: RTK rarefaction, the Chao1 estimator, and Recon v2.1 estimates of unobserved clonotypes. Generation probabilities were computed with OLGA for all TCRbeta clonotypes obtained by the gDNA method from several donors. Held by TCRdb, this immuneACCESS table contains in-frame sequences only and omits some clones. Under half of the omission traces to an unresolved V gene where checked; the cause of the rest is unknown. Clone size and the V and J calls come from that table; the DNA yielded D and trimming. Across this sample there are over a million clones, with around 82% seen only once. The top ten clonotypes cover 0.6% to 0.7% of the sample.

A note on this clone: Its antigen remains undetermined. No much larger clone exists at a distance of one base, and base qualities are not known.

The donors were healthy, HIV-negative adults who had no recently reported acute infections or vaccinations. Every donor was a Caucasian adult residing in Nashville, Tennessee, USA. CD4+ T cells were enriched by magnetic negative selection; naive cells were then positively selected on CD45RA, and the negative fraction formed the memory subset. Blood was obtained by leukapheresis, after which PBMCs were separated by Ficoll-Histopaque density gradient centrifugation and cryopreserved in liquid nitrogen vapor phase. Purity and quantity of every magnetically sorted T cell population were checked by analytical flow cytometry. From each sorted fraction, genomic DNA was isolated and quantified by UV absorbance on a Nanodrop 2000c. What the study reported, not specific to this receptor: Sampling was restricted to blood, and TCR repertoires in tissues likely differ from the TCR repertoires found in blood. Rarefaction of sorted-subset datasets indicated incomplete sequencing despite the large sequencing depth. Higher generation probabilities were observed for clonotypes shared by all four sorted-subset donors than for non-shared clonotypes. Pairwise subsampling indicated that sequencing depth was expected to affect the degree of clonotype sharing among donors. Larger estimated clonotype richness was generally found for naive subsets than for memory subsets. Sharing across a few donors was observed for approximately 5% of naive CD4, about 4% of naive CD8, over 2% of memory CD4, and roughly 0.4% of memory CD8 clonotypes. Because the study included a small number of donors, the genetic and exposure-history diversity represented was limited.

What was sequenced was memory CD4+ T cells from PBMCs. The sample's cell subset or site label, decoded: CD45RA-negative fraction. This TCR derives from a man younger than 35 in good health. Some clones in this sample may be carry-over from other donors' samples.

Here is the DNA: TGCGCCAGCAGCCAAGACCCCGACTCCAGTGGGGCCAACGTCCTGACTTTC. This encodes CASSQDPDSSGANVLTF. Rearrangement joined TRBV4-3 to TRBJ2-6; confidence is insufficient to name the D gene. The V and J ends are trimmed by 0 bases and 3 bases, leaving 12 bases between them. The germline V gene sets CDR1 to LGHNA and CDR2 to YSLEER. The CDR3 spans 17 residues, from the cysteine through the phenylalanine. Of the read, only the CDR3 DNA is kept; its 51 bases are in frame from base 1.